This T cell receptor beta chain was observed in a study of OX40 agonist ivuxolimab in advanced cancers. Systemic immunosuppression or a history of autoimmune disease excluded patients. Sequenced by immunoSEQ multiplex PCR; TCRdb stores in-frame clones only, minus some. Among approximately 19,000 clones listed, 70% to 85% were seen once. Germline V lookup: CDR1 SGHTA, CDR2 FQGTGA. V lost 4 bases to trimming and J lost 4 bases, with 10 bases between them. The CDR3 sequence is 13 residues long. The clonotype was recovered from an adult with an advanced solid tumor such as melanoma, head and neck, liver or kidney cancer. The sequences come from CD4+ or CD8+ T cells sorted from blood, collected in a trial of the OX40 agonist ivuxolimab. The rearrangement links TRBV7-3 to TRBJ1-1; D is ambiguous. The CDR3 reads CASSYIQSTEAFF. DNA for the CDR3: TGTGCCAGCAGCTACATACAGAGCACTGAAGCTTTCTTT.